The source of this T cell receptor beta chain is a study of regulatory T cells in long-lasting Graves disease. Whole-study results and caveats: Newly diagnosed patients had higher TCR diversity than persistent Graves' patients did. Analyses excluded thyroid tissue, covering peripheral blood alone.

Time point specified: persistent/refractory GD, antithyroid drugs over 5 years with positive TRAb. Researchers made the TCR library from RNA that was extracted from PBMCs. Peripheral blood, roughly 10 milliliters of it, was drawn into EDTA tubes. In building TCR beta libraries, iRepertoire HTBI primers were used together with Arm-PCR of CDR3 regions. TCRdb re-called the multiplex PCR reads through MiXCR, storing one row per CDR3 protein. The sample lists 400,000 or so distinct CDR3 sequences; under 25% were seen once. There are many counts of this clonotype. Its specificity is not known. The TCR sequence derives from a female donor with Graves disease. This specimen was peripheral blood mononuclear cells (PBMCs), taken when the disease was refractory, from a patient treated with antithyroid drugs.

The CDR3 sequence: CASSQVNGPQETQYF. CDR3 bases: TGTGCCAGCAGCCAAGTTAACGGACCTCAAGAGACCCAGTACTTC. The rearrangement uses TRBV3-1 and TRBJ2-5; no definite D call. The V gene lost 1 base and the J gene lost 2 bases, with 11 bases spanning the gap. The CDR3 loop spans 15 amino acids. Germline V gives CDR1 LGHDT, CDR2 YNNKEL (reference sequence).